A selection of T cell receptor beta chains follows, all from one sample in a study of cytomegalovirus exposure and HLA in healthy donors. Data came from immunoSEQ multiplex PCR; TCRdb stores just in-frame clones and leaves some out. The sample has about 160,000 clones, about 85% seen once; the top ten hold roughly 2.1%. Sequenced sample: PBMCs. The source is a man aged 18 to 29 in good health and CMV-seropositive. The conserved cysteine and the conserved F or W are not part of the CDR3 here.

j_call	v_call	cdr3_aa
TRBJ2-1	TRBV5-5	ASSLSGQEYNEQF
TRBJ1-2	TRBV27	ASRTGDYYGYT
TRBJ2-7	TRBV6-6	ASSYAAGTGEQY
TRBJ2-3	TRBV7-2	ASSLSGGTDTQY
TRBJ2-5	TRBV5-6	ASSFGTSQETQY
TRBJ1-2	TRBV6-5	ASSYGRGYGYT
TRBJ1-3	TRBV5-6	ASSGPGQGAPTGRTIY
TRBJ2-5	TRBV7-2	ASSSVGPQTQY
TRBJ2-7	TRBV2	ASTRTSGASEQY
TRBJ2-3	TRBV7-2	ASSAGLARGADTQY
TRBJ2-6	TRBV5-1	ASSLAGSSGANVPT
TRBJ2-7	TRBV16	ASSQSTAGEQY
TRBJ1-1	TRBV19	ASGRGVNTEAF
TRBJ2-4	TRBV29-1	SVDEATIAKNIQY
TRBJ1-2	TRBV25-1	ASSESGGNGYT
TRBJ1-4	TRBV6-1	ASSEEAGEKLF
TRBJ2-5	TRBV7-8	ASSSPSGGTETQY
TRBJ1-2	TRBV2	ASSENLGGYT
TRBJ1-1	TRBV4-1	ASSQLGQGIREAF
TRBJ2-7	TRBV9	ASSVGDRANEQY
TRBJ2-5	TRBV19	ASRERGDVETQY
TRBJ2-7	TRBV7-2	ASSSTGWYEQY
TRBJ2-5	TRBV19	ASSHPIYQETQY
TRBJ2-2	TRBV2	ASSVGVDTGELF
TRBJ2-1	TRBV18	ASSGTGGNEQF
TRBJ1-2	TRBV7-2	ASSLGRGDNYGYT
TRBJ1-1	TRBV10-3	AISESDRGSEAF
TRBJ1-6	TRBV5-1	ASSLEGRGYSPLH
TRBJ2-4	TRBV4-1	ASSQGPRVSKNSQY
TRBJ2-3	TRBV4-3	ASSQDGGGLTDTQY
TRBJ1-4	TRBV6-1	ASKEVSAEKLF
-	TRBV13	ASSLVSGGPRYEQY
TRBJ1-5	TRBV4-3	ASSQDWDSNQPQH
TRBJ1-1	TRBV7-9	ASIDSGAEAF
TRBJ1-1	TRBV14	ASSQDQNTEAF
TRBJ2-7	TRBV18	ASSPDWAGVYEQY
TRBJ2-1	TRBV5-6	ASSLGQGSYNEQF
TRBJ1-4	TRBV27	ASSLGTGGIEKLF
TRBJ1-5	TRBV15	ATSGPEGARGPQH
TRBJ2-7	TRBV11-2	ASSSTNQGRQD
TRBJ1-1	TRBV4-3	ASSRGTGGLRNTEAF
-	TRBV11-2	ASSATGTGSVSYEQY
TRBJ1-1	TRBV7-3	ASSQRAGQGRTRRGTEAF